The present TCR beta chain was sequenced within a study of shared clonotypes between healthy human individuals. Background on the study: The study enrolled two women and three men aged 18 to 49.

Profiled with immunoSEQ multiplex PCR; TCRdb holds only in-frame clones, not every one. The data show around 510,000 clones, about 80% seen once. Concerning this clone itself: The target antigen is unknown.

Findings of the study overall: In having few donors, the study represented limited genetic and exposure-history diversity.

The CDR3 is 15 residues long. CDR1 is SGHRS, CDR2 YFSETQ, per germline. V shed 5 bases, J shed 5 bases, and the junction held 11 bases outside the gene matches. Material for sequencing was PBMCs. The rearrangement links TRBV5-1 to TRBJ1-1; 8 nucleotides agree with TRBD1. The clonotype comes from a woman aged 40-49 years in good health. Some clones in this sample may be carry-over from other donors' samples. In nucleotides, the CDR3 is TGCGCCAGCAGTTCCCAGGGGGCGCGAGGGACTGAAGCTTTCTTT. This translates into CASSSQGARGTEAFF.